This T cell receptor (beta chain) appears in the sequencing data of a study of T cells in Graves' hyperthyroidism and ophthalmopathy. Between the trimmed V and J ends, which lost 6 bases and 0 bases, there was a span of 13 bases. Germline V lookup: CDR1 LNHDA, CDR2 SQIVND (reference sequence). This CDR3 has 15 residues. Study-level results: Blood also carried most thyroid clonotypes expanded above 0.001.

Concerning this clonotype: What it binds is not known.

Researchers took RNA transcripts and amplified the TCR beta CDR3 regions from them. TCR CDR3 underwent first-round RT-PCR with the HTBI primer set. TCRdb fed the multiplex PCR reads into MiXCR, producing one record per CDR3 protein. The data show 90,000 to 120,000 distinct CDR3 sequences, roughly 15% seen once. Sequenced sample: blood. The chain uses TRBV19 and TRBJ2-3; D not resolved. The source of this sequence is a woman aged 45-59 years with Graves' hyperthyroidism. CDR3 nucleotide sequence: TGTGCCAGTAGAAACCTGCGGAGTAGCACAGATACGCAGTATTTT. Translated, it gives CASRNLRSSTDTQYF.